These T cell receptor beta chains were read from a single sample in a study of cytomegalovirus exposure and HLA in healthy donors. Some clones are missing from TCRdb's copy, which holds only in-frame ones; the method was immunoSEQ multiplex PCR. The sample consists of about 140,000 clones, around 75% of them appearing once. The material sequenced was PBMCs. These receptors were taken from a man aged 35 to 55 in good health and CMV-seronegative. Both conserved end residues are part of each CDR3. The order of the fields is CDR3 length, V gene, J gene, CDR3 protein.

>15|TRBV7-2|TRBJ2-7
CASSLSGRADYEQYF
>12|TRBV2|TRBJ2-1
CASSPQVAPQFF
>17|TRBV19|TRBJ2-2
CASSIGLAGGNTGELFF
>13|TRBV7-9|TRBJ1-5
CASSFEGWEPQHF
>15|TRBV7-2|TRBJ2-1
CASSLGGSRYNEQFF
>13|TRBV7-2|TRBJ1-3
CASSLGGGNTIYF
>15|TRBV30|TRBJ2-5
CAWSRGGGFQETQYF
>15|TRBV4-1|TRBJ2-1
CASSQDAQGVREQFF
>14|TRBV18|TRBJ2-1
CASSPNPSANEQFF
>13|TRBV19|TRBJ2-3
CASSHGGRDTQYF
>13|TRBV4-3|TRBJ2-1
CASSQDGGGAQFF
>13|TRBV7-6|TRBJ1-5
CASSLGPDQPQHF
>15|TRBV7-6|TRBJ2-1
CASSAQGAIYNEQFF
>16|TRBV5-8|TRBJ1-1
CASSLYVRGMNTEAFF
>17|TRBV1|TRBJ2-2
CTSGLGLAGVGTGELFF
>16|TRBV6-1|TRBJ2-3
CASSENYRADTDTQYF
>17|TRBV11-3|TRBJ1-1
CASSSLERGVVGVEAFF
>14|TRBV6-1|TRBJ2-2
CASGRAGRAGELFF
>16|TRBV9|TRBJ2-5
CASSVEPSGRKETQYF
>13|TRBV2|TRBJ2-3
CASSGEGPDTQYF
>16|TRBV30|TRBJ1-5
CAWSPRGGDSNQPQHF
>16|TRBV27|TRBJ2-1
CASSLSSSGSFNEQFF
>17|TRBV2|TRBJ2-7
CASSGPSGGLTRDEQYF
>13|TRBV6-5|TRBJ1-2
CASMGQGNYGYTF
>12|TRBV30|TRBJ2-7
CAWSAEAYEQYF
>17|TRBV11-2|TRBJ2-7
CASSLDWTSGFSYEQYF
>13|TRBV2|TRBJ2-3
CASVRESTDTQYF
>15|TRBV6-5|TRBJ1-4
CASSYAPGPDEKLFF
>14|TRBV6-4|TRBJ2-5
CASILTSKQETQYF
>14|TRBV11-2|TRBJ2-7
CASSATQGADEQYF
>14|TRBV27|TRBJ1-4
CASRGQGVFEKLFF
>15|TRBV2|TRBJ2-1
CASMSGRELYNEQFF
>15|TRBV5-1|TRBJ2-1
CASRATGTSYNEQFF
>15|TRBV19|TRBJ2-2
CATLGGHANTGELFF
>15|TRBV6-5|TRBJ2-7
CATLPTARGMKEQYF
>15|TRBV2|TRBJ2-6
CASRTDYSGANVLTF
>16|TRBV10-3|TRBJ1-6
CAISETVVFNNSPLHF
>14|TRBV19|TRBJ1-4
CASSRGQGGEKLFF
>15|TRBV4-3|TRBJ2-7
CASSQELNRAREQYF
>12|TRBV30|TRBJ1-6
CAWSPGNSPLHF
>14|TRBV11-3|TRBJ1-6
CASSLGGYNSPLHF
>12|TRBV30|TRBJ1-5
CAWSVTGQPQHF
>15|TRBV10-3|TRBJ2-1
CAISESQGVHNEQFF
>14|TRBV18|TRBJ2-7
CASSPEAYTYEQYF
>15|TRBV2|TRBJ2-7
CATPRSHGSSYEQYF
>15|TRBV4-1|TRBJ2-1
CASSQGVSSYNEQFF
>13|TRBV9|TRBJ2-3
CASSVAVADTQYF
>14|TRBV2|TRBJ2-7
CASSGGQGTPEQYF
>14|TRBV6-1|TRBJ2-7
CASTGTGGSYEQYF
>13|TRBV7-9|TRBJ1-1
CASRGGAATEAFF
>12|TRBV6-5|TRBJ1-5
CASSFRDQPQHF
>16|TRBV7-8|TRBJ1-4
CASSLRRTGTNEKLFF
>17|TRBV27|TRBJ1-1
CASSSKRTGATNTEAFF
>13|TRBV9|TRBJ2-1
CASQGASYNEQFF
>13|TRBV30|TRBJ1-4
CAWSPGVDEKLFF
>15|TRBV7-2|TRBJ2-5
CASSSRRRGGETQYF